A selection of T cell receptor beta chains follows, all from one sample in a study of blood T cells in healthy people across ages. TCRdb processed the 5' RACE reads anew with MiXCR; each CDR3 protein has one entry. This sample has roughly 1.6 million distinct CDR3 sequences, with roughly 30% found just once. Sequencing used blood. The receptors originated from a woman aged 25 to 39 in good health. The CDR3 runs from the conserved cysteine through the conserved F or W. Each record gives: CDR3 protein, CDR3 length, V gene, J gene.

CDR3 protein: CASSESGRKSSGNTIYF
CDR3 length: 17
V gene: TRBV25-1
J gene: TRBJ1-3

CDR3 protein: CASSPETGGGPYNEQFF
CDR3 length: 17
V gene: TRBV5-1
J gene: TRBJ2-1

CDR3 protein: CASSPNRGINTDTQYF
CDR3 length: 16
V gene: TRBV12-3/TRBV12-4
J gene: TRBJ2-3

CDR3 protein: CASRGENPYEQYF
CDR3 length: 13
V gene: TRBV7-9
J gene: TRBJ2-7

CDR3 protein: CSARDAGGYDARGDTQYF
CDR3 length: 18
V gene: TRBV20-1
J gene: TRBJ2-3

CDR3 protein: CASSQVIGGGTEAFF
CDR3 length: 15
V gene: TRBV4-1
J gene: TRBJ1-1

CDR3 protein: CSAPTSGGPDTQYF
CDR3 length: 14
V gene: TRBV29-1
J gene: TRBJ2-3

CDR3 protein: CSAGRPEETQYF
CDR3 length: 12
V gene: TRBV20-1
J gene: TRBJ2-5

CDR3 protein: CSARPQSGGITDTQYF
CDR3 length: 16
V gene: TRBV20-1
J gene: TRBJ2-3

CDR3 protein: CASSPRGTSGQFF
CDR3 length: 13
V gene: TRBV7-2
J gene: TRBJ2-1

CDR3 protein: CASSQDASRAAEAFF
CDR3 length: 15
V gene: TRBV4-2
J gene: TRBJ1-1

CDR3 protein: CASIKGQGHGELFF
CDR3 length: 14
V gene: TRBV19
J gene: TRBJ2-2

CDR3 protein: CASRLTANSNQPQHF
CDR3 length: 15
V gene: TRBV4-1
J gene: TRBJ1-5

CDR3 protein: CASRGTGPAVAEQYF
CDR3 length: 15
V gene: TRBV11-1
J gene: TRBJ2-7

CDR3 protein: CASSRLSKSPYNEQFF
CDR3 length: 16
V gene: TRBV4-2
J gene: TRBJ2-1

CDR3 protein: CASSPGVGDHYEQYF
CDR3 length: 15
V gene: TRBV7-3
J gene: TRBJ2-7

CDR3 protein: CASSLAGDNTDTQYF
CDR3 length: 15
V gene: TRBV9
J gene: TRBJ2-3

CDR3 protein: CASSYSSRGGQQYF
CDR3 length: 14
V gene: TRBV6-5
J gene: TRBJ2-5

CDR3 protein: CASSWLYNEAFF
CDR3 length: 12
V gene: TRBV11-2
J gene: TRBJ1-1

CDR3 protein: CSASSLAGGLTQFF
CDR3 length: 14
V gene: TRBV20-1
J gene: TRBJ2-1

CDR3 protein: CSARIAGGGGDTQYF
CDR3 length: 15
V gene: TRBV20-1
J gene: TRBJ2-3

CDR3 protein: CASNLGQGSYYNEQFF
CDR3 length: 16
V gene: TRBV11-2
J gene: TRBJ2-1

CDR3 protein: CSAMTSYNEQFF
CDR3 length: 12
V gene: TRBV20-1
J gene: TRBJ2-1

CDR3 protein: CSVMGHQETQYF
CDR3 length: 12
V gene: TRBV29-1
J gene: TRBJ2-5

CDR3 protein: CASSQGWESLYEQYF
CDR3 length: 15
V gene: TRBV7-8
J gene: .

CDR3 protein: CSVERGGVARDNEQFF
CDR3 length: 16
V gene: TRBV29-1
J gene: TRBJ2-1

CDR3 protein: CSAATGGPYEQYF
CDR3 length: 13
V gene: TRBV20-1
J gene: TRBJ2-7

CDR3 protein: CATSRQGAYEQYF
CDR3 length: 13
V gene: TRBV15
J gene: TRBJ2-7

CDR3 protein: CAWSAGQGYNEQFF
CDR3 length: 14
V gene: TRBV30
J gene: TRBJ2-1

CDR3 protein: CASSLWVGGYTF
CDR3 length: 12
V gene: TRBV12-3/TRBV12-4
J gene: TRBJ1-2

CDR3 protein: CSVRQASSTDTQYF
CDR3 length: 14
V gene: TRBV29-1
J gene: TRBJ2-3

CDR3 protein: CASSEALSGRHYNEQFF
CDR3 length: 17
V gene: TRBV9
J gene: TRBJ2-1

CDR3 protein: CASRVDVMTDTQYF
CDR3 length: 14
V gene: TRBV27
J gene: TRBJ2-3

CDR3 protein: CSATPLGSGSTDTQYF
CDR3 length: 16
V gene: TRBV20-1
J gene: TRBJ2-3

CDR3 protein: CAWMGLGTGGFGYTF
CDR3 length: 15
V gene: TRBV30
J gene: TRBJ1-2

CDR3 protein: CASSQGTNSYEQYF
CDR3 length: 14
V gene: TRBV3-1
J gene: TRBJ2-7